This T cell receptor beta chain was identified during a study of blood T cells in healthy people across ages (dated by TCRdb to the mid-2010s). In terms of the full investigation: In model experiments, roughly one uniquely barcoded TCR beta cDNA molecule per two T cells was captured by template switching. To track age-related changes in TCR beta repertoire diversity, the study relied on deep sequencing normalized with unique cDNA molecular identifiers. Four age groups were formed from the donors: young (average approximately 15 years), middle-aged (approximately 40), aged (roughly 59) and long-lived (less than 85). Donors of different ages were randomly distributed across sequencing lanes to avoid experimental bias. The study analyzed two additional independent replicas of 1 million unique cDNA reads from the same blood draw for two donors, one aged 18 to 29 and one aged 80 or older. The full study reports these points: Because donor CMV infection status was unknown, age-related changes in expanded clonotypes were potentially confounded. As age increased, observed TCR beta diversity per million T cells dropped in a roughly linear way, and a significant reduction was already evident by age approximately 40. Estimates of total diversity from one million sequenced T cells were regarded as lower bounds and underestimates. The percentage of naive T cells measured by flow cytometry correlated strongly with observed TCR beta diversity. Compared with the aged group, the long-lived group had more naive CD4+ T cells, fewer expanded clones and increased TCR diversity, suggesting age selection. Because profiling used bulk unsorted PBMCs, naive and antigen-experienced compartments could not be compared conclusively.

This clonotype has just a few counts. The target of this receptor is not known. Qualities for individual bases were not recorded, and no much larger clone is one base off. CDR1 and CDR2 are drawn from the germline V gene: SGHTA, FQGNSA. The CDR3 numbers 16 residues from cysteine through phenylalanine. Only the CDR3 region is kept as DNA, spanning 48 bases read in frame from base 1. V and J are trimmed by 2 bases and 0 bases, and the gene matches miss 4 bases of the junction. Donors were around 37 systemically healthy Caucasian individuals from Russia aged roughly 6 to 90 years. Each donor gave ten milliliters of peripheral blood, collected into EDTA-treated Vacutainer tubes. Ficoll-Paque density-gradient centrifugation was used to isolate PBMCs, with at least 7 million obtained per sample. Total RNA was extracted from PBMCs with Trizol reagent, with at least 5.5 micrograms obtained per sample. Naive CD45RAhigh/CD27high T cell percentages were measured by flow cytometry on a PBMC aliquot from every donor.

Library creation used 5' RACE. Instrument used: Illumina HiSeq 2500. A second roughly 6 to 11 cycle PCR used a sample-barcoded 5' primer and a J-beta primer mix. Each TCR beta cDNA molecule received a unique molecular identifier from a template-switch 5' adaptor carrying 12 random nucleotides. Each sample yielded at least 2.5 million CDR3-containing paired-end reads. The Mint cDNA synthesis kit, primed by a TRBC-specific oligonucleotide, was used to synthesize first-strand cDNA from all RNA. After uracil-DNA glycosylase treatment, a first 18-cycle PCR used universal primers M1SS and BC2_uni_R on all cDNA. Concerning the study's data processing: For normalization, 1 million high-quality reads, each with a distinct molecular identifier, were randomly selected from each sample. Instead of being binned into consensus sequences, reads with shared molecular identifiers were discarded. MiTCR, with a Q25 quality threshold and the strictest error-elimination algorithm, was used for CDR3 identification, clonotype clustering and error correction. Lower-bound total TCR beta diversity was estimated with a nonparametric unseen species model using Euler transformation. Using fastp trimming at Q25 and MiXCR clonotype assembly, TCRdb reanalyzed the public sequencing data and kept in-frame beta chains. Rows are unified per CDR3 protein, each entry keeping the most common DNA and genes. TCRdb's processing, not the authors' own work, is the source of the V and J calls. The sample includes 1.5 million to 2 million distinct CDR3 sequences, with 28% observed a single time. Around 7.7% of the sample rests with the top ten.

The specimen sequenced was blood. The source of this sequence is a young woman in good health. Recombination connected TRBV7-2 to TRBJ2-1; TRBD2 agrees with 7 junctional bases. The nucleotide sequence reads TGTGCCAGCAGCTTATCGGCGGGAGTCTCCTACAATGAGCAGTTCTTC. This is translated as CASSLSAGVSYNEQFF.